This TCR beta chain was retrieved from a study of shared clonotypes between healthy human individuals. Study-wide points: Naive subsets, compared against memory subsets, generally had larger estimated richness values. Only blood was sampled; tissue repertoires likely differ.

This CDR3 region has 16 residues. The trim removed 3 bases at V and 1 base at J, leaving 8 bases unmatched. Germline CDR1 is SGHTS and CDR2 is YDEGEE. Genomic DNA of every subset was divided equally among multiple immunoSEQ plates. TCRdb's table, derived via immunoSEQ multiplex PCR, lists solely in-frame clones and lacks some. The sample shows over 1.4 million clones, about 96% of them seen only once. For this clone: Its antigen is as yet unknown.

The sequence was collected from a man aged 25 to 45 in good health. Material: naive CD4+ T cells sorted from blood. Documented subset: CD45RA+ positively selected. The chain is built from TRBV5-8 and TRBJ2-7; TRBD1 aligns across 9 bases. CDR3 residues: CASSWKDRGGSYEQYF. Here the CDR3 DNA reads TGTGCCAGCAGCTGGAAGGACAGGGGAGGGTCCTACGAGCAGTACTTC.